These 30 T cell receptor beta chains share one sample of origin, sequenced in a study of T cell changes during pregnancy in multiple sclerosis. Measured with immunoSEQ multiplex PCR; TCRdb has only the in-frame clones, and not every one. The repertoire holds 45,000 to 60,000 clones, 90% seen once, with approximately 3% in the top ten. Specimen: CD8+ T cells from peripheral blood mononuclear cells, collected before pregnancy. Receptors were obtained from a female donor with multiple sclerosis, enrolled in a pregnancy study.

V gene TRBV6-1 combines with J gene TRBJ2-7; the D is unclear. V was cut by 5 bases and J by 3 bases, with 8 bases left in between. This CDR3 has 12 residues. CDR1 and CDR2 (germline): MNHNS, SASEGT. CDR3 sequence: CASSPPGYEQYF. The CDR3 DNA sequence: TGTGCCAGCAGTCCGCCGGGCTACGAGCAGTACTTC.

V usage is TRBV29-1 and J usage is TRBJ1-4, with TRBD1 as a possible D gene (6 bases). The germline V gene has CDR1 SQVTM and CDR2 ANQGSEA. CDR3 length equals 14 residues. V lost 4 bases to trimming and J lost 5 bases, with 14 bases between them. The CDR3 region has the DNA TGCAGCGTTGTGGCACGGGACAACAATGAAAAACTGTTTTTT. Amino acids: CSVVARDNNEKLFF. Filled out from reference TRBV29-1 and TRBJ1-4, the complete variable domain reads SAVISQKPSRDICQRGTSLTIQCQVDSQVTMMFWYRQQPGQSLTLIATANQGSEATYESGFVIDKFPISRPNLTFSTLTVSNMSPEDSSIYLCSVVARDNNEKLFFGSGTQLSVL.

The chain recombines TRBV9 with TRBJ1-1; D might be TRBD1 (6 bases). From germline, CDR1 is SGDLS and CDR2 YYNGEE. CDR3 length: 15 amino acids. Trimming left V 0 bases short and J 3 bases short, with 12 bases between. CDR3 nucleotides: TGTGCCAGCAGCGTAGCATGGGGGCCGGACACTGAAGCTTTCTTT. Translating it yields CASSVAWGPDTEAFF.

The chain links TRBV6-5 to TRBJ1-1; D unclear. Per germline, CDR1 MNHEY and CDR2 SVGAGI. With 0 bases removed from V and 3 bases from J, the gap between germline ends came to 14 bases. The CDR3 extends over 16 amino acids. The chain's CDR3 is CASSYSIRGGYTEAFF. CDR3 DNA: TGTGCCAGCAGTTACTCGATCCGGGGAGGGTACACTGAAGCTTTCTTT.

This chain links TRBV5-4 with TRBJ2-7, with a tentative D call TRBD1 (5 bases). Looked up from germline, CDR1 is SGHNT and CDR2 is YYREEE (reference sequence). V shed 2 bases and J shed 2 bases, with 8 bases lying between them. CDR3 length equals 13 residues. The DNA of the CDR3 is TGTGCCAGCAGCTTTAGGGGAACCTACGAGCAGTACTTC. This gives the protein CASSFRGTYEQYF.

J is TRBJ1-1 and V is TRBV25-1; TRBD1 agrees at 8 bases. The junction had 5 bases not matched to a gene; V was cut back by 4 bases and J by 7 bases. Germline V gives CDR1 MGHDK, CDR2 SYGVNS. The CDR3 is made up of 13 amino acids. Here the CDR3 reads CASSGRQGIEAFF. In DNA form, the CDR3 reads TGTGCCAGCAGTGGTCGACAGGGGATTGAAGCTTTCTTT.

This chain links TRBV15 with TRBJ2-5; no definite D call. The germline V and J ends were trimmed by 6 bases and 2 bases, with 10 bases remaining between them. The CDR3 is 13 amino acids. Germline CDR1 and CDR2: LNHNV and YYDKDF (reference sequence). The CDR3 nucleotides read TGTGCCACCAGGCGACTGGAGCAAGAGACCCAGTACTTC. Translating it yields CATRRLEQETQYF.

This clone was detected only a few times. The CDR3 coding sequence is TGTGCCAGCAATCCGGAGGTTACCTACACAGATACGCAGTATTTT. Translating gives CASNPEVTYTDTQYF. The chain is built from TRBV6-1 and TRBJ2-3, with D possibly being TRBD2 (5 bases). This CDR3 is 15 amino acids long. V lost 7 bases, J lost 2 bases, and 16 bases lay in between. Germline assignment: CDR1 MNHNS and CDR2 SASEGT.

CDR3 protein: CASSPPDRGPTGELFF. The CDR3, as DNA: TGTGCCAGCAGCCCCCCGGACAGGGGCCCCACCGGGGAGCTGTTTTTT. The gene calls are TRBV13 and TRBJ2-2, with 9 positions matching TRBD1. J lost 4 bases, V lost 5 bases, and 8 bases had no gene match. CDR3 length: 16 residues. The germline V gene encodes CDR1 PRHDT and CDR2 FYEKMQ (reference sequence).

V and J are TRBV7-2 and TRBJ1-4; D ambiguous. Per the germline V gene, CDR1 is SGHTA and CDR2 is FQGNSA. Trimming left V 6 bases short and J 3 bases short, with 14 bases between. The CDR3 loop spans 15 amino acids. In DNA, the CDR3 is TGTGCCAGCAGACTTACAGCAGTCGCTAATGAAAAACTGTTTTTT. As protein: CASRLTAVANEKLFF.

The V and J genes are TRBV5-5 and TRBJ1-1, with D perhaps TRBD1 (5 bases). CDR3 length: 14 residues. Germline V gives CDR1 SGHKS, CDR2 YYEKEE (reference sequence). V was clipped by 2 bases and J by 4 bases, with 12 bases between them. CDR3: CASSFRVPVTEAFF. The CDR3 coding sequence is TGTGCCAGCAGCTTCAGGGTCCCCGTCACTGAAGCTTTCTTT.

This clone was recorded only once. This chain links TRBV6-1 with TRBJ2-3; 13 nucleotides line up with TRBD2. CDR1 and CDR2 from the germline V gene are MNHNS and SASEGT. The CDR3 totals 16 residues. The J segment lost 6 bases and the V segment lost 6 bases, leaving 9 bases of the junction unmatched. This CDR3 is CASRELAGGPGDTQYF. CDR3 coding DNA: TGTGCCAGCAGGGAACTAGCGGGGGGGCCGGGGGATACGCAGTATTTT.

The rearrangement joins TRBV11-2 to TRBJ2-1, with TRBD1 identical over 8 bases. V dropped 5 bases and J dropped 9; count of bases not matched to a gene: 9. The CDR3 extends over 14 amino acids. CDR1 and CDR2 from the germline V gene are SGHAT and FQNNGV. CDR3 sequence reads: CASSLGQGRVEQFF. CDR3 nucleotides: TGTGCCAGCAGCCTAGGACAGGGCAGGGTTGAGCAGTTCTTC.

The gene calls are TRBV11-2 and TRBJ1-1; D ambiguous. The CDR3 loop spans 16 amino acids. The germline CDR1 and CDR2 sequences are SGHAT and FQNNGV. Deletions cut 1 base from V and 1 base from J, with 13 bases between. The CDR3 DNA sequence: TGTGCCAGCAGCTTAGTAATACGGGGAGAGAACACTGAAGCTTTCTTT. As protein: CASSLVIRGENTEAFF. The full variable domain, its missing parts supplied by reference TRBV11-2 and TRBJ1-1, is EAGVAQSPRYKIIEKRQSVAFWCNPISGHATLYWYQQILGQGPKLLIQFQNNGVVDDSQLPKDRFSAERLKGVDSTLKIQPAKLEDSAVYLCASSLVIRGENTEAFFGQGTRLTVV.

The chain is built from TRBV4-1 and TRBJ1-5; D might be TRBD1 (6 bases). CDR1 MGHRA and CDR2 YSYEKL come from the germline V gene. The CDR3 contains 18 residues. Trimming pared 0 bases from V and 0 bases from J, leaving 15 bases between. CDR3 nucleotide sequence: TGCGCCAGCAGCCAAGAGCCAGGGGCCTGGAATAGCAATCAGCCCCAGCATTTT. It yields the protein CASSQEPGAWNSNQPQHF.

V gene TRBV7-9 combines with J gene TRBJ2-7, with 7 bases lining up with TRBD1. V dropped 5 bases and J dropped 4; count of bases not matched to a gene: 8. The germline V gene has CDR1 SEHNR and CDR2 FQNEAQ (reference sequence). The CDR3 contains 14 residues. CDR3 region: CASSERQGLYEQYF. DNA for the CDR3: TGTGCCAGCAGCGAGCGACAGGGCTTATACGAGCAGTACTTC.

The chain is built from TRBV27 and TRBJ2-7, with TRBD1 as a possible D gene (5 bases). CDR1 is MNHEY, CDR2 SMNVEV, per germline (reference sequence). CDR3 length equals 13 residues. Trimming took 6 bases from V and 0 from J, leaving 9 bases between them. CDR3 in amino acids: CASSPRVSYEQYF. The CDR3 DNA follows: TGTGCCAGCAGCCCCAGGGTCTCCTACGAGCAGTACTTC.

The chain is built from TRBV5-6 and TRBJ1-1, with D perhaps TRBD1 (6 bases). Trimming cost V 4 bases and J 4 bases, with 8 bases left between them. CDR1 is SGHDT, CDR2 YYEEEE, per germline. CDR3 length: 12 amino acids. The CDR3 is CASSEGGTEAFF. CDR3 nucleotides: TGTGCCAGCAGCGAAGGGGGCACTGAAGCTTTCTTT.

V is TRBV18 and J is TRBJ1-3; possibly TRBD1 for D (6 bases). This CDR3 contains 16 residues. The V end lost 0 bases, the J end lost 0 bases, and 9 bases lay between the germline ends. Per germline, CDR1 KGHSH and CDR2 LQKENI. CDR3 in amino acids: CASSPPTGLSGNTIYF. The CDR3 DNA reads TGTGCCAGCTCACCACCGACAGGCCTCTCTGGAAACACCATATATTTT.

The rearrangement links TRBV6-4 to TRBJ2-6; D ambiguous. The V and J ends lost 0 bases and 1 base respectively, with 10 bases between them. CDR3 length: 17 residues. Germline V gives CDR1 MRHNA, CDR2 SNTAGT. The CDR3 DNA sequence: TGTGCCAGCAGTGACTCGTCATCCGGGTCTGGGGCCAACGTCCTGACTTTC. Translated: CASSDSSSGSGANVLTF.

The CDR3 DNA sequence: TGTGCCAGCAGCCCGGGACAGTCCCTCTACGAGCAGTACTTC. It encodes CASSPGQSLYEQYF. J is TRBJ2-7 and V is TRBV5-4; 7 nucleotides align to TRBD1. CDR3 length: 14 amino acids. Looked up from germline, CDR1 is SGHNT and CDR2 is YYREEE (reference sequence). Trimming cost V 4 bases and J 3 bases; bases outside gene matches: 7. Together with reference TRBV5-4 and TRBJ2-7, the CDR3 gives the full variable domain: ETGVTQSPTHLIKTRGQQVTLRCSSQSGHNTVSWYQQALGQGPQFIFQYYREEENGRGNFPPRFSGLQFPNYSSELNVNALELDDSALYLCASSPGQSLYEQYFGPGTRLTVT.

The chain recombines TRBV6-4 with TRBJ2-2; 7 bases line up with TRBD2. The ends lost 2 bases at V and 1 base at J; junction bases unmatched: 1. Germline lookup yields CDR1 MRHNA and CDR2 SNTAGT. This CDR3 has 15 residues. The CDR3 region is CASSDGGENTGELFF. The CDR3 region has the DNA TGTGCCAGCAGTGACGGGGGGGAGAACACCGGGGAGCTGTTTTTT.

The chain has TRBV9 and TRBJ2-5; maybe TRBD1 (7 bases). The length of the CDR3 is 15 residues. V shed 0 bases and J shed 4 bases, with 13 bases lying between them. Germline loops: CDR1 SGDLS, CDR2 YYNGEE. The DNA of the CDR3 is TGTGCCAGCAGCGTAGGTAGCCAGGGGGGAGAGACCCAGTACTTC. Protein product: CASSVGSQGGETQYF.

The rearrangement uses TRBV9 and TRBJ2-6; 11 positions agree with TRBD1. The CDR3 consists of 17 residues. With 3 bases clipped from V and 0 bases from J, the junction kept 2 bases outside the gene matches. Germline loops: CDR1 SGDLS, CDR2 YYNGEE. CDR3 in DNA: TGTGCCAGCAGCGCCGGGACAGGGGGCTCTGGGGCCAACGTCCTGACTTTC. Translation: CASSAGTGGSGANVLTF.

The genes are TRBV6-6 and TRBJ1-5, with a tentative D call TRBD1 (6 bases). Trimming stripped 1 base from V and 3 bases from J, with 13 bases between. The CDR3 is 16 amino acids. CDR1 MNHNY and CDR2 SVGAGI come from the germline V gene (reference sequence). The CDR3 loop reads CASSYLADSTNQPQHF. The CDR3 DNA follows: TGTGCCAGCAGTTACTTGGCGGACAGTACCAATCAGCCCCAGCATTTT.

This rearrangement joins TRBV7-3 to TRBJ2-1; 9 bases are shared with TRBD2. The CDR3 is 15 amino acids. Unmatched junction bases numbered 10, after V lost 8 bases and J lost 5 bases. The germline gives CDR1 SGHTA, CDR2 FQGTGA. The DNA for the CDR3 is TGTGCCAGCGGAAGGGCGGGGGGGCAGCACAATGAGCAGTTCTTC. Translating it yields CASGRAGGQHNEQFF.

This clone appeared a single time. The gene calls are TRBV27 and TRBJ2-3; 8 bases are a match to TRBD2. This CDR3 has 12 amino acids. V was clipped by 4 bases and J by 13 bases; unmatched bases: 7. Germline V CDR1 and CDR2: MNHEY, SMNVEV (reference sequence). The CDR3 loop reads CASSSALSGKYF. For the CDR3, the DNA is TGTGCCAGCAGTTCAGCCCTTAGCGGGAAGTATTTT.

This chain links TRBV6-5 with TRBJ2-7, with 7 bases identical to TRBD1. The V gene's germline CDR1 is MNHEY and CDR2 SVGAGI. V lost 6 bases and J lost 7; bases outside the gene matches: 6. The CDR3 has 12 amino acids. The CDR3 region has the DNA TGTGCCAGCAGATCGACAGGGAGAGAGCAGTACTTC. Translation gives CASRSTGREQYF.

The chain combines TRBV27 with TRBJ1-5; no definite D call. Germline CDR1 is MNHEY and CDR2 is SMNVEV (reference sequence). V lost 10 bases, J lost 7 bases, and 20 bases lay in between. The CDR3 length is 14 residues. CDR3 loop: CAIKTGVGSQPQHF. Written as DNA, the CDR3 is TGTGCCATCAAAACTGGAGTTGGCAGCCAGCCCCAGCATTTT.

The genes are TRBV7-8 and TRBJ1-1; unclear D gene. Germline lookup yields CDR1 SGHVS and CDR2 FQNEAQ. This CDR3 has 15 residues. V shed 2 bases and J shed 8 bases, with 18 bases lying between them. The CDR3 DNA follows: TGTGCCAGCAGCTTACAGAAGGCCAGCCCAGCGGAAGCTTTCTTT. It encodes CASSLQKASPAEAFF.